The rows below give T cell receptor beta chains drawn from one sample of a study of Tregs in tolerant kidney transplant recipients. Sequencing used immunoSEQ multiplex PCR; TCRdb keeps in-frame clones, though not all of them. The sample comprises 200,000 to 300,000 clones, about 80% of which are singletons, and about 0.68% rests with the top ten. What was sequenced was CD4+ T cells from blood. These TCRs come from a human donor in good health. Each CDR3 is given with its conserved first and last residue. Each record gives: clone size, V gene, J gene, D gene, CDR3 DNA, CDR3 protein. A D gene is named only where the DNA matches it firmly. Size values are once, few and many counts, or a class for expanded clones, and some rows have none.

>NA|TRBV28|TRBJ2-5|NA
TGTGCCAGCATCCATGACCCCCGGACCCAAGAGACCCAGTACTTC
CASIHDPRTQETQYF
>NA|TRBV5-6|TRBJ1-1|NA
TGTGCCAGCAGCTTGGAACTCCTGAACACTGAAGCTTTCTTT
CASSLELLNTEAFF
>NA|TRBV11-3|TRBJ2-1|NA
TGTGCCAGCAGCTTGTCTTTGGGGAACAATGAGCAGTTCTTC
CASSLSLGNNEQFF
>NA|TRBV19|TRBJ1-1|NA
TGTGCCAGTAGCGGAATGGGGCGCACTGAAGCTTTCTTT
CASSGMGRTEAFF
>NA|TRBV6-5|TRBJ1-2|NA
TGTGCCAGCAGTTACTCGAGTGCAGGGATGGCCTATGGCTACACCTTC
CASSYSSAGMAYGYTF
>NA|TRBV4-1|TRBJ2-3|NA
TGCGCCAGCAGCCAAGGCGTACAGGGATGGGACACAGATACGCAGTATTTT
CASSQGVQGWDTDTQYF
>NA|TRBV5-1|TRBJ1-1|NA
TGCGCCAGCAGCCTTACAGTGGCGAGGACTGAAGCTTTCTTT
CASSLTVARTEAFF
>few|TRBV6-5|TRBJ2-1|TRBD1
TGTGCCAGCAGAAGCGACAGGGGCTCGTACAATGAGCAGTTCTTC
CASRSDRGSYNEQFF
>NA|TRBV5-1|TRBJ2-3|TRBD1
TGCGCCAGCAGCCCGGACGGGACAGGGGGCGCAGATACGCAGTATTTT
CASSPDGTGGADTQYF
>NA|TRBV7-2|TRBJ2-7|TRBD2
TGTGCCAGCAGCTCCGCTAGCGGGGGGGCCCACGAGCAGTACTTC
CASSSASGGAHEQYF